This entry is about one T cell receptor (beta chain). The identical CDR3 is also encoded by other nucleotide sequences in the sample. Original processing methods: Reference gene primer amplification gave nucleated cell count estimates. Method: immunoSEQ multiplex PCR; TCRdb's copy keeps in-frame clones and lacks some. That table furnishes V, J and clone size, whereas the DNA furnished D and trimming. The table has about 170,000 clones, around nine tenths seen once. This record comes from a study of blood T cell repertoires in COVID-19. In the study overall: The United States, Italy and Spain provided the acute and convalescent COVID-19 samples. T cells, B-cell-depleted T cells, or PBMCs provided the cDNA or gDNA that served as material.

The CDR3 consists of 12 residues. The germline gives CDR1 SGDLS, CDR2 YYNGEE. V was cut by 2 bases and J by 4 bases, with 6 bases left in between. The chain is built from TRBV9 and TRBJ2-5; D is possibly TRBD2 (6 bases). The sequence derives from a man younger than 30 with active or convalescent COVID-19. The specimen sequenced was peripheral blood. CDR3 sequence reads: CASSVGGETQYF. CDR3 DNA: TGTGCCAGCAGCGTGGGGGGAGAGACCCAGTACTTC. The complete variable domain, with remaining parts taken from reference TRBV9 and TRBJ2-5, reads DSGVTQTPKHLITATGQRVTLRCSPRSGDLSVYWYQQSLDQGLQFLIQYYNGEERAKGNILERFSAQQFPDLHSELNLSSLELGDSALYFCASSVGGETQYFGPGTRLLVL.